Listed below are T cell receptor beta chains from one sample, sequenced in a study of beta chain features in type 1 diabetes. The data were produced by immunoSEQ multiplex PCR, yet TCRdb's version contains in-frame clones alone and is incomplete. The table shows about 150,000 clones, with 10% occurring only once. Sample: central memory CD4+ T cells from blood. The receptors stem from a man younger than 40 with type 1 diabetes. Both conserved end residues are part of each CDR3. The D gene is left open where the match is weak. Size tells how often a clone was seen (once, few, many) or the class of an expanded clone, and some rows leave it out.

>-|TRBV2|-|TRBJ1-1
CASAPWANTEAFF
TGTGCCAGCGCCCCCTGGGCGAACACTGAAGCTTTCTTT
>TRBD2|TRBV4-2|-|TRBJ2-7
CASSQSVLPGGNYEQYF
TGTGCCAGCAGCCAAAGCGTCCTTCCGGGAGGCAACTACGAGCAGTACTTC
>TRBD1|TRBV5-4|-|TRBJ1-1
CASSVGQGMNTEAFF
TGTGCCAGCAGCGTGGGACAGGGGATGAACACTGAAGCTTTCTTT
>-|TRBV2|few|TRBJ2-7
CASSPPSLPFEQYF
TGTGCCAGCAGTCCACCTTCTCTACCATTCGAGCAGTACTTC
>-|TRBV5-6|few|TRBJ2-1
CASSRLAGDNEQFF
TGTGCCAGCAGCCGCCTTGCGGGTGACAATGAGCAGTTCTTC
>TRBD2|TRBV9|-|TRBJ2-5
CASSALAGGGVRETQYF
TGTGCCAGCAGCGCACTAGCGGGAGGCGGCGTACGGGAGACCCAGTACTTC
>TRBD1|TRBV18|few|TRBJ2-3
CASSPSAQGQGTQYF
TGTGCCAGCTCACCATCGGCACAGGGGCAGGGTACGCAGTATTTT
>-|TRBV6-5|-|TRBJ1-3
CATLGQGNTIYF
TGTGCCACCCTTGGGCAGGGAAACACCATATATTTT
>-|TRBV29-1|-|TRBJ1-1
CSVASWSDTEAFF
TGCAGCGTTGCTTCCTGGTCGGACACTGAAGCTTTCTTT
>-|TRBV21-1|few|TRBJ2-1
CASSAPTGINEQFF
TGTGCCAGCAGCGCTCCGACAGGGATAAATGAGCAGTTCTTC
>TRBD2|TRBV2|-|TRBJ2-1
CASRVSGNSMDEQFF
TGTGCCAGCAGGGTTAGCGGGAACAGTATGGATGAGCAGTTCTTC
>-|TRBV27|few|TRBJ1-1
CASSWSFMNTEAFF
TGTGCCAGCAGTTGGAGCTTCATGAACACTGAAGCTTTCTTT
>-|TRBV7-9|few|TRBJ2-5
CASSRQPQETQYF
TGTGCCAGCAGCCGACAGCCACAAGAGACCCAGTACTTC
>TRBD2|TRBV5-1|-|TRBJ2-2
CASSSRTSGNTGELFF
TGCGCCAGCAGCTCGAGGACTAGCGGCAACACCGGGGAGCTGTTTTTT
>-|TRBV5-4|few|TRBJ2-5
CASSSPADTQYF
TGTGCCAGCAGCAGCCCCGCTGATACCCAGTACTTC
>-|TRBV15|few|TRBJ1-1
CATSRDGRAGTEAFF
TGTGCCACCAGCAGAGATGGACGGGCGGGTACTGAAGCTTTCTTT
>-|TRBV7-9|few|TRBJ2-5
CASSLTGNQETQYF
TGTGCCAGCAGCTTAACGGGTAACCAAGAGACCCAGTACTTC
>-|TRBV18|-|TRBJ2-3
CASSPEGGADTQYF
TGTGCCAGCTCACCAGAAGGGGGGGCAGATACGCAGTATTTT
>-|TRBV5-6|few|TRBJ2-5
CASSLEVDSQETQYF
TGTGCCAGCAGCTTGGAGGTTGACTCACAAGAGACCCAGTACTTC
>-|TRBV19|few|TRBJ1-5
CASSIRRAQPQHF
TGTGCCAGTAGTATAAGGAGGGCTCAGCCCCAGCATTTT
>-|TRBV4-3|few|TRBJ2-3
CASSQRVGTDTQYF
TGCGCCAGCAGCCAGCGGGTGGGCACAGATACGCAGTATTTT
>-|TRBV4-2|few|TRBJ1-2
CASSQPPSTGLPYGYTF
TGTGCCAGCAGCCAGCCCCCGTCGACAGGTCTCCCCTATGGCTACACCTTC
>TRBD2|TRBV28|-|TRBJ2-3
CASSLFSGRAADTQYF
TGTGCCAGCAGTTTATTCAGCGGGAGGGCCGCTGATACGCAGTATTTT
>-|TRBV7-2|-|TRBJ2-6
CASSSLGNSGANVLTF
TGTGCCAGCAGCTCCTTGGGCAACTCTGGGGCCAACGTCCTGACTTTC
>-|TRBV27|many|TRBJ2-7
CASSSRGGYYEQYF
TGTGCCAGCAGTTCCAGGGGTGGCTACTACGAGCAGTACTTC
>TRBD2|TRBV11-2|-|TRBJ2-3
CASSLGLAGKDTQYF
TGTGCCAGCAGCCTGGGACTAGCGGGAAAGGATACGCAGTATTTT
>-|TRBV2|-|TRBJ1-1
CASSADTNTEAFF
TGTGCCAGCAGTGCGGACACGAACACTGAAGCTTTCTTT
>-|TRBV7-3|-|TRBJ2-7
CASSHNTGLEGEQYF
TGTGCCAGCAGCCATAATACCGGACTCGAGGGCGAGCAGTACTTC
>TRBD2|TRBV20-1|few|TRBJ2-1
CSATGLAGQFF
TGCAGTGCTACAGGACTAGCGGGACAGTTCTTC
>-|TRBV19|few|TRBJ1-5
CASSLLRQPQHF
TGTGCCAGTAGCCTCCTCCGTCAGCCCCAGCATTTT
>-|TRBV11-2|few|TRBJ2-5
CASSLLDSQYF
TGTGCCAGCAGCCTCCTTGACAGCCAGTACTTC
>TRBD2|TRBV7-8|-|TRBJ2-7
CASSLEVSGSSSEPGYEQYF
TGTGCCAGCAGCTTAGAAGTAAGCGGGAGTTCGTCGGAACCCGGGTACGAGCAGTACTTC
>TRBD1|TRBV19|few|TRBJ2-5
CASRKQGKETQYF
TGTGCCAGTAGGAAACAGGGGAAGGAGACCCAGTACTTC
>-|TRBV27|few|TRBJ1-2
CASSENSYGYTF
TGTGCCAGCAGTGAAAACAGCTATGGCTACACCTTC
>-|TRBV7-9|few|TRBJ1-1
CASSTGYTEAFF
TGTGCCAGCAGTACGGGGTACACTGAAGCTTTCTTT
>-|TRBV28|few|TRBJ1-4
CASSLWDIRDSTNEKLFF
TGTGCCAGCAGTTTATGGGATATCAGGGACTCAACTAATGAAAAACTGTTTTTT
>-|TRBV10-3|-|TRBJ2-5
CAISDNTQETQYF
TGTGCCATCAGTGATAACACCCAAGAGACCCAGTACTTC
>-|TRBV30|few|TRBJ2-1
CAGEGDTSYNEQFF
TGTGCCGGGGAGGGGGACACCTCCTACAATGAGCAGTTCTTC
>-|TRBV5-1|-|TRBJ2-7
CASSFGEAPNEQYF
TGCGCCAGCAGCTTTGGGGAGGCCCCCAACGAGCAGTACTTC
>TRBD1|TRBV5-6|-|TRBJ2-2
CASSLVQGSGELFF
TGTGCCAGCAGCTTGGTACAGGGGTCCGGGGAGCTGTTTTTT
>TRBD2|TRBV2|-|TRBJ2-1
CASSGRGSGGNYNEQFF
TGTGCCAGCAGCGGCCGAGGTAGCGGGGGGAACTACAATGAGCAGTTCTTC
>-|TRBV27|-|TRBJ2-7
CASNWAPGTYEQYF
TGTGCCAGCAACTGGGCCCCGGGGACCTACGAGCAGTACTTC
>-|TRBV9|-|TRBJ2-2
CASSVEAMGFAGNTGELFF
TGTGCCAGCAGCGTAGAGGCTATGGGGTTTGCGGGGAACACCGGGGAGCTGTTTTTT
>TRBD1|TRBV28|-|TRBJ2-4
CASSLGGGTGEINIQYF
TGTGCCAGCAGTTTAGGTGGGGGGACAGGAGAAATAAACATTCAGTACTTC
>-|TRBV20-1|few|TRBJ2-3
CSASGSDTQYF
TGCAGTGCTAGCGGGTCGGATACGCAGTATTTT
>TRBD1|TRBV15|few|TRBJ2-5
CATSRGVGGIGTQYF
TGTGCCACCAGCAGAGGGGTAGGGGGCATCGGGACCCAGTACTTC